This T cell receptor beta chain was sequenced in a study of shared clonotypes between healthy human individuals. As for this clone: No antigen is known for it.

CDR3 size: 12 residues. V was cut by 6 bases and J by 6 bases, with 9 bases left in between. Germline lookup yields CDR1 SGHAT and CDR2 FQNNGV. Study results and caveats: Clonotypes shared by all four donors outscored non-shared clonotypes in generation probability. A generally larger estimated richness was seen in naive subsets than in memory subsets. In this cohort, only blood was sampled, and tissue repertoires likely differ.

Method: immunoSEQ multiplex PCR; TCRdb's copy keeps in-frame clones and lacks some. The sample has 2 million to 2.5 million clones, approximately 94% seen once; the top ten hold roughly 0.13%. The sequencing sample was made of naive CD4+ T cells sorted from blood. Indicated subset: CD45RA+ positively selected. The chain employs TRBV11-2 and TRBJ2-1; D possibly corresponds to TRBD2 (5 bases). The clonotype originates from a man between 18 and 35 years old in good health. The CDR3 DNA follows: TGTGCCAGCAGGGGGAGCCCCAATGAGCAGTTCTTC. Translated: CASRGSPNEQFF.